This T cell receptor beta chain derives from a study of CD8 T cells in ankylosing spondylitis. Regarding the study as a whole: Ankylosing spondylitis blood appeared to carry a characteristic TCR beta motif of several highly homologous variants.

TCRdb processed the 5' RACE reads anew with MiXCR; each CDR3 protein has one entry. In the table there are fewer than 400,000 distinct CDR3 sequences, around 22% of which are singletons. Germline CDR1 PRHDT, CDR2 FYEKMQ (reference sequence). Trimming shortened V by 4 bases and J by 3 bases, and 10 bases separated the two germline ends. The length of the CDR3 is 14 residues. A note on this clonotype: Its antigen is unknown.

The rearrangement joins TRBV13 to TRBJ1-5; D gene uncertain. Sequencing was done on a sample of blood, either unsorted or a sorted T cell fraction (not recorded which). The clonotype comes from a male donor with ankylosing spondylitis. CDR3 loop: CASSSSRNNQPQHF. The CDR3 nucleotides read TGTGCCAGCAGCTCGAGCCGGAACAATCAGCCCCAGCATTTT.